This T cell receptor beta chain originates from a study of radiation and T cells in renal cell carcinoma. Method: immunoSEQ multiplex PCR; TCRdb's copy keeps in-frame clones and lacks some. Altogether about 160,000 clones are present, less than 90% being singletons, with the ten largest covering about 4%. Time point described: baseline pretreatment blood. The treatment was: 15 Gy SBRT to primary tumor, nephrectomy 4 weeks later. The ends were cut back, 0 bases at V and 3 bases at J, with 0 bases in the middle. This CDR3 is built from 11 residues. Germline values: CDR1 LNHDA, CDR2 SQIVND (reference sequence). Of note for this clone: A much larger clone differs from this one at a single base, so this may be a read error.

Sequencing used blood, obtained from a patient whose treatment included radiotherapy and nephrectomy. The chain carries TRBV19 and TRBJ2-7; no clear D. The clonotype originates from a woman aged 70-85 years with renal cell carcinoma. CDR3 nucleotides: TGTGCCAGTAGTATAGACTACGAGCAGTACTTC. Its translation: CASSIDYEQYF.